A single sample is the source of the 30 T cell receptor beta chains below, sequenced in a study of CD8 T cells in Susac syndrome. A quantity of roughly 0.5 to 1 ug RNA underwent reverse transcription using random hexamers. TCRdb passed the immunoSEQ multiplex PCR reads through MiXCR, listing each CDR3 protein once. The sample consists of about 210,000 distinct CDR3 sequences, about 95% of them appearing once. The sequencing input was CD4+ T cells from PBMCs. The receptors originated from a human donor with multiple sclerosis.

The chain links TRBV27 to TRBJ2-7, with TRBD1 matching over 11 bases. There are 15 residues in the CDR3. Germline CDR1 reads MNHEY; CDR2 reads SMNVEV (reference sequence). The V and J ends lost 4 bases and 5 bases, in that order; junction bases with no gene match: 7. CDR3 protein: CASSSRTGGRDEQYF. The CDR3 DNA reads TGTGCCAGCAGTTCTCGGACAGGGGGCCGGGACGAGCAGTACTTC.

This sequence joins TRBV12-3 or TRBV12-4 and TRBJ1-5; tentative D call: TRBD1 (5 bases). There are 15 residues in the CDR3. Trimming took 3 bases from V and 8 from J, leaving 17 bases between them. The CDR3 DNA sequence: TGTGCCAGCAGTTTCCAGGCAGGTACAGGAGAGCCCCAGCATTTT. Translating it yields CASSFQAGTGEPQHF.

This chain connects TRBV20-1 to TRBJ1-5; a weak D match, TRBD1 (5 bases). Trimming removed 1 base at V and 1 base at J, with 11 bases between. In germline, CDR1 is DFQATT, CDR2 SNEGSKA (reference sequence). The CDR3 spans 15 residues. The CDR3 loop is CSARGPGTSNQPQHF. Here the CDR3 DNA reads TGCAGTGCTAGAGGTCCAGGGACCAGCAATCAGCCCCAGCATTTT.

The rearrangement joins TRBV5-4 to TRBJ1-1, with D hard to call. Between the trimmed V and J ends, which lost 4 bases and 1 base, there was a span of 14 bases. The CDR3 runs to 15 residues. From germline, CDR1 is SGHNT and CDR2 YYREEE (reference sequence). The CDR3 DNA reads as TGTGCCAGCAGCAGTACAAGCAAACGGAACACTGAAGCTTTCTTT. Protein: CASSSTSKRNTEAFF.

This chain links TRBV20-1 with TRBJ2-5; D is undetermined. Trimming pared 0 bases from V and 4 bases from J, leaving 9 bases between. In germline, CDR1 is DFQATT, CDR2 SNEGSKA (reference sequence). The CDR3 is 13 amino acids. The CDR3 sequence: CSARDAASETQYF. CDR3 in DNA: TGCAGTGCTAGAGACGCAGCGTCAGAGACCCAGTACTTC.

The CDR3 DNA follows: TGTGCCAGCAGGCCAATTGGGACAGGCGGCGAGCAGTACTTC. Translating it yields CASRPIGTGGEQYF. This sequence joins TRBV25-1 and TRBJ2-7, with 8 bases identical to TRBD1. Germline-derived CDR1 and CDR2 are MGHDK and SYGVNS. The CDR3 consists of 14 residues. With 6 bases clipped from V and 6 bases from J, the junction kept 10 bases outside the gene matches.

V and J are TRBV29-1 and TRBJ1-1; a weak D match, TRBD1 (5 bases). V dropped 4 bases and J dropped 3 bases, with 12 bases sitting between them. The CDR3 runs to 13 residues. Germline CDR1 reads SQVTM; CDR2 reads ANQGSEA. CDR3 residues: CSVVGDMYTEAFF. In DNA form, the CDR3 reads TGCAGCGTTGTAGGGGATATGTACACTGAAGCTTTCTTT.

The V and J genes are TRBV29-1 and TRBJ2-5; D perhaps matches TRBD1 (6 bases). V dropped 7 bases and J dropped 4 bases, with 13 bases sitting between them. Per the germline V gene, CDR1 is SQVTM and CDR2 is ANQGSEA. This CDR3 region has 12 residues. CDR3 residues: CSGTGSPETQYF. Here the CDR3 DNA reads TGCAGCGGCACAGGGTCACCAGAGACCCAGTACTTC.

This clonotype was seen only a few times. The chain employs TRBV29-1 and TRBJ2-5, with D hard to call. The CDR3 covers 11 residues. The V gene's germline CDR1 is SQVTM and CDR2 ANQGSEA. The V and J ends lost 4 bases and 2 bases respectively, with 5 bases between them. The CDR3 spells CSVVRQETQYF. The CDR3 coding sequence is TGCAGCGTTGTCAGGCAAGAGACCCAGTACTTC.

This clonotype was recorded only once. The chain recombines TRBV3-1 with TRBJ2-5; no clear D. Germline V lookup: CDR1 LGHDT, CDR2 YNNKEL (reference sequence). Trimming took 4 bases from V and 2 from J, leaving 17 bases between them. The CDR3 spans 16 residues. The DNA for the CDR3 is TGTGCCAGCAGCCGGGGTGTCAGGATCCCTCAAGAGACCCAGTACTTC. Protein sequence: CASSRGVRIPQETQYF.

The CDR3 DNA is TGTGCCAGCGGCAGCAGAGTCAACTATGGCTACACCTTC. Its translation is CASGSRVNYGYTF. The chain employs TRBV7-2 and TRBJ1-2; unclear D gene. CDR3 size: 13 residues. V dropped 8 bases and J dropped 2 bases, with 12 bases sitting between them. The germline V gene encodes CDR1 SGHTA and CDR2 FQGNSA.

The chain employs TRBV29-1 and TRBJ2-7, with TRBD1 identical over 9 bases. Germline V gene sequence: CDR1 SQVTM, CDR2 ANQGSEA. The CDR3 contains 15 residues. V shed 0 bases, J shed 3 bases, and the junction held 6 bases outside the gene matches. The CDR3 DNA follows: TGCAGCGTTGAAGACGCGACAGGGGGGAACTACGAGCAGTACTTC. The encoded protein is CSVEDATGGNYEQYF.

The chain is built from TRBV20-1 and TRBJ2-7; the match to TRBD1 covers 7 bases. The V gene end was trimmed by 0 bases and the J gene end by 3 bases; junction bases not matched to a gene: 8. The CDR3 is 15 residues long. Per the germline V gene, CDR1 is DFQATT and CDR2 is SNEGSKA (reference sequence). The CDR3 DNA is TGCAGTGCTAGAGATGCGACAGGGCCAAGCTACGAGCAGTACTTC. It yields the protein CSARDATGPSYEQYF.

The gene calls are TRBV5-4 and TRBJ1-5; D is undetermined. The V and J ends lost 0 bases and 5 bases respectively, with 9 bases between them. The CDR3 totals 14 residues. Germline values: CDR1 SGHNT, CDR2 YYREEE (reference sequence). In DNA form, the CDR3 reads TGTGCCAGCAGCTTGGCCCCATCTGATCAGCCCCAGCATTTT. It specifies CASSLAPSDQPQHF. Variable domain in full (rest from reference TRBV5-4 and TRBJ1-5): ETGVTQSPTHLIKTRGQQVTLRCSSQSGHNTVSWYQQALGQGPQFIFQYYREEENGRGNFPPRFSGLQFPNYSSELNVNALELDDSALYLCASSLAPSDQPQHFGDGTRLSIL.

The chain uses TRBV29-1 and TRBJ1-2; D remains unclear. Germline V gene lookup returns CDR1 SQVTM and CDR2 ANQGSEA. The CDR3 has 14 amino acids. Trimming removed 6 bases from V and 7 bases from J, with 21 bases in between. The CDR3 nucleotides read TGCAGCGTGACTAAAGGAACTCGCGGTAGTGGCTACACCTTC. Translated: CSVTKGTRGSGYTF.

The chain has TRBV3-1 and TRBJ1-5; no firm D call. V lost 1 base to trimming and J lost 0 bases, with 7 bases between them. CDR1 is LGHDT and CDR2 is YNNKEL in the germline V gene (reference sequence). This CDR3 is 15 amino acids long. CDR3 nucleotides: TGTGCCAGCAGCCAAGGAGGGTTTAGCAATCAGCCCCAGCATTTT. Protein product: CASSQGGFSNQPQHF.

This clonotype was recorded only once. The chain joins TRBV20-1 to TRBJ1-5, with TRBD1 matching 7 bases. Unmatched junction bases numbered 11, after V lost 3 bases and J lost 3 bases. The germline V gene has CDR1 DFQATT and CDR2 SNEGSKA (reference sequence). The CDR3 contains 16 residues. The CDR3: CSARFDLGQVNQPQHF. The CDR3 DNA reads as TGCAGTGCTAGGTTCGATCTTGGACAGGTCAATCAGCCCCAGCATTTT.

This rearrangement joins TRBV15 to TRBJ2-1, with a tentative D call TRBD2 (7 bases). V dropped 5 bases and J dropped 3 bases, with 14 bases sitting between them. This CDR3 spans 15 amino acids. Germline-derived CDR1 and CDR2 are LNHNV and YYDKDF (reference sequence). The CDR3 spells CATSEGGAGYNEQFF. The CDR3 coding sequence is TGTGCCACCAGCGAAGGGGGGGCGGGCTACAATGAGCAGTTCTTC.

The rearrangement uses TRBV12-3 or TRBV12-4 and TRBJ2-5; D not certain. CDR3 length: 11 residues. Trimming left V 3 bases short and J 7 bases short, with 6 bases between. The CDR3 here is CASSLEATQYF. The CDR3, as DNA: TGTGCCAGCAGTTTGGAAGCGACCCAGTACTTC.

Written as DNA, the CDR3 is TGTGCCAGCAGCTCCCACACGGGACAGCTCTACAATGAGCAGTTCTTC. It translates to CASSSHTGQLYNEQFF. The chain carries TRBV9 and TRBJ2-1, with 7 bases matching TRBD1. The CDR3 runs 16 residues. Germline V gene lookup returns CDR1 SGDLS and CDR2 YYNGEE. V lost 4 bases to trimming and J lost 3 bases; unmatched junction nucleotides: 10.

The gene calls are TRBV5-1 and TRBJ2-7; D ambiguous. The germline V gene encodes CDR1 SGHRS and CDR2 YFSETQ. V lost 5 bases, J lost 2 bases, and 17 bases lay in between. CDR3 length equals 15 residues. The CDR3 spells CASSLIPTQTYEQYF. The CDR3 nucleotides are TGCGCCAGCAGTTTGATACCGACACAAACCTACGAGCAGTACTTC.

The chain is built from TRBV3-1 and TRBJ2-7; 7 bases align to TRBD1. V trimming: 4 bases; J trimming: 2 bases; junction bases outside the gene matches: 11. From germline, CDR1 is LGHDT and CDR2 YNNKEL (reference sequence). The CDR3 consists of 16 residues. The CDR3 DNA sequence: TGTGCCAGCAGCCCAGGGGGTCCAGGGATCCCCTACGAGCAGTACTTC. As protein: CASSPGGPGIPYEQYF.

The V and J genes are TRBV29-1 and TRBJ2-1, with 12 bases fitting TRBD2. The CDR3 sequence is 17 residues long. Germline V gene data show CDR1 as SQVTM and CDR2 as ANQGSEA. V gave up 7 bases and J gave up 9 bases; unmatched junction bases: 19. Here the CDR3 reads CSANYDGLAGTRSEQFF. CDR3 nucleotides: TGCAGCGCAAACTACGATGGACTAGCGGGAACAAGGAGTGAGCAGTTCTTC.

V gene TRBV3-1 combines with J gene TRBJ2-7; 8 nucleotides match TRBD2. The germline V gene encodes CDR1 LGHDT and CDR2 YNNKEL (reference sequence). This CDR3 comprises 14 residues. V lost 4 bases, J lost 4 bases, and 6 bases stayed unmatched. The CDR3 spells CASSRAGVEYEQYF. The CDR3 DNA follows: TGTGCCAGCAGCCGAGCGGGAGTGGAGTACGAGCAGTACTTC.

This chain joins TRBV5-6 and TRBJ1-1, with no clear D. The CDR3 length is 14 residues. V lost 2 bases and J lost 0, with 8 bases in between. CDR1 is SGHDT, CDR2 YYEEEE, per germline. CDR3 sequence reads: CASSFLGVNTEAFF. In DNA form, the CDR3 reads TGTGCCAGCAGCTTCCTTGGAGTGAACACTGAAGCTTTCTTT.

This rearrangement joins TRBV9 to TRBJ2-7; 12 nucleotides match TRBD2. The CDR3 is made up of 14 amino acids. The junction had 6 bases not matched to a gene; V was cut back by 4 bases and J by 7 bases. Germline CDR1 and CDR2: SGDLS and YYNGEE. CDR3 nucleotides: TGTGCCAGCAGCAAACGACTAGCGGGAGATGAGCAGTACTTC. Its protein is CASSKRLAGDEQYF.

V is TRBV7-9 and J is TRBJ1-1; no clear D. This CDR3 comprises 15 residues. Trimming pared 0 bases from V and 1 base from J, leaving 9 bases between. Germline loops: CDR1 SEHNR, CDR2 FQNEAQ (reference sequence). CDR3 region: CASSLAGRGNTEAFF. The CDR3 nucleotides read TGTGCCAGCAGCTTAGCAGGGCGTGGGAACACTGAAGCTTTCTTT.

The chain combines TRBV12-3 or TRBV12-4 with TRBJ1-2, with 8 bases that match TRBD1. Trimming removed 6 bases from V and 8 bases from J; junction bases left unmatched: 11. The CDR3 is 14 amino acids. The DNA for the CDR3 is TGTGCCAGCAGCCGAACTCAGGGGGCGCTGGGCTACACCTTC. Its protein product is CASSRTQGALGYTF.

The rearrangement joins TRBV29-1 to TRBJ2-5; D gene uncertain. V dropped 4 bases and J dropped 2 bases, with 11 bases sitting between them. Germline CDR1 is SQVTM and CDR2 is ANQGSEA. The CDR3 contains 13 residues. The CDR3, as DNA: TGCAGCGTTGCACCAGCGCGACAAGAGACCCAGTACTTC. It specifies CSVAPARQETQYF.

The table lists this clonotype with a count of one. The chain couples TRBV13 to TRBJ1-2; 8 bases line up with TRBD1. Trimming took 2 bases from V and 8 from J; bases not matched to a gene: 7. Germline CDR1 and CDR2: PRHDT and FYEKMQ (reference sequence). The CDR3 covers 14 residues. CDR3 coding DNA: TGTGCCAGCAGCTTAAAGACAGGGGTTCGAGGCTACACCTTC. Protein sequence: CASSLKTGVRGYTF. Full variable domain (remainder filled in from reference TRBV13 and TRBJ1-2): AAGVIQSPRHLIKEKRETATLKCYPIPRHDTVYWYQQGPGQDPQFLISFYEKMQSDKGSIPDRFSAQQFSDYHSELNMSSLELGDSALYFCASSLKTGVRGYTFGSGTRLTVV.